This TCR beta chain was identified in a study of shared clonotypes between healthy human individuals. The CDR3 is 14 amino acids. Trimming stripped 3 bases from V and 6 bases from J, with 16 bases between. Germline CDR1 and CDR2: SGHRS and YFSETQ. TCRdb's copy holds only in-frame clones and misses some; the assay was immunoSEQ multiplex PCR. The profile shows about 2 million clones, roughly 94% of them singletons. The chain carries TRBV5-1 and TRBJ2-7; D is unclear. This clonotype was sampled from a man younger than 30 in good health. Sequenced material: naive CD4+ T cells sorted from blood. Subset noted: CD45RA+ positively selected. The CDR3 spells CASSSRSEVREQYF. The CDR3, as DNA: TGCGCCAGCAGCTCGAGAAGTGAGGTTCGCGAGCAGTACTTC.